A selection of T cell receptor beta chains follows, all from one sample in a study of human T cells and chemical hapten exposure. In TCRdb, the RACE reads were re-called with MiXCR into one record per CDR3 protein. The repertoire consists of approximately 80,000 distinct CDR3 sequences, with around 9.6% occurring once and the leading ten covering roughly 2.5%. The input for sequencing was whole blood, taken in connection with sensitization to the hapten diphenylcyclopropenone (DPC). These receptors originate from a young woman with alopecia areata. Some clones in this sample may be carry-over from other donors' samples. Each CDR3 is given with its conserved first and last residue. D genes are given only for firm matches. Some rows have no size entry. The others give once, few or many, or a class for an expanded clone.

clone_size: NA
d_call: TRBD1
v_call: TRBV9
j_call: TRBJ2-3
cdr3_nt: TGTGCCAGCAGCCCCCGGGACAGGGGACTCACAGATACGCAGTATTTT
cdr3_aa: CASSPRDRGLTDTQYF

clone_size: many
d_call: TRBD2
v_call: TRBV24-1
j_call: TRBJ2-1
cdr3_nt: TGTGCCACCACCACGGGACTAGCGGGAGACAATGAGCAGTTCTTC
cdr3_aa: CATTTGLAGDNEQFF

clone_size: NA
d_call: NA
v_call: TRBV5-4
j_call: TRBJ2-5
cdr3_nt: TGTGCCAGCAGCCGGGGACAAGCCCAAGAGACCCAGTACTTC
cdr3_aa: CASSRGQAQETQYF

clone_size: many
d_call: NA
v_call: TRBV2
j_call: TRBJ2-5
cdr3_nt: TGTGCCAGCAGTTCCGTGGGGAGGCAAGAGACCCAGTACTTC
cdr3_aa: CASSSVGRQETQYF

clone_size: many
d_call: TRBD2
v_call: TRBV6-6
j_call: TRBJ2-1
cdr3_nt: TGTGCCAGCAACAAACGGGGTAGTAGCGGGAGTCGGTTCGATGAGCAGTTCTTC
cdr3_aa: CASNKRGSSGSRFDEQFF

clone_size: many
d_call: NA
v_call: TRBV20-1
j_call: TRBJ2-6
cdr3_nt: TGCAGTGCTACTGGGGCCAACGTCCTGACTTTC
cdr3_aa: CSATGANVLTF

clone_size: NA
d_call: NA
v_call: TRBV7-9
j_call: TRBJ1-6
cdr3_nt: TGTGCCATCGATCCTCTCAGGGTTGAGAATTCACCCCTCCACTTT
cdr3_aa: CAIDPLRVENSPLHF

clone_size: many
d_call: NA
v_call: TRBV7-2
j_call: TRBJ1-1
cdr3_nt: TGTGCCAGCAGCTTATTGATGAACACTGAAGCTTTCTTT
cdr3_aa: CASSLLMNTEAFF

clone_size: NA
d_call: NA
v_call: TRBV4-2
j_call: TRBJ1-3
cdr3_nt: TGTGCCAGCAGCCAAGTTGGGGGGCCTGGAAACACCATATATTTT
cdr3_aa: CASSQVGGPGNTIYF

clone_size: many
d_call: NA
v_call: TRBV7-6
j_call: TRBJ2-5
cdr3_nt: TGTGCCAGCAGCTTACGGGGTACGCAAGAGACCCAGTACTTC
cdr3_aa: CASSLRGTQETQYF

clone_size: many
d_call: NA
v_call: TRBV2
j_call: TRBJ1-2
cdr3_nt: TGTGCCAGAGAGCTTGCTAACTATGGCTACACCTTC
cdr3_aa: CARELANYGYTF

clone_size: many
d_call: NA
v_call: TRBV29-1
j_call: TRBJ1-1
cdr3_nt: TGCAGCGTTGAAGACCCCGGTGGTCCGAACACTGAAGCTTTCTTT
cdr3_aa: CSVEDPGGPNTEAFF

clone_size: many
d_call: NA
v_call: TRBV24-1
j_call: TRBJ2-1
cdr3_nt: TGTGCCACCAGTGAAGAGGACGATGAGCAGTTCTTC
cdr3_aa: CATSEEDDEQFF

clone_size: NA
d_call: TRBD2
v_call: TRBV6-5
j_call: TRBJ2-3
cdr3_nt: TGTGCCAGCAGTTACTCGGGCGCTAGCGGGAGCAGGGCAGATACGCAGTATTTT
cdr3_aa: CASSYSGASGSRADTQYF

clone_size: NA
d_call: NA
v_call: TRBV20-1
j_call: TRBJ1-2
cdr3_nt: TGCAGTGCTAGAGAGGGGGTCTATGGCTACACCTTC
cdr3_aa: CSAREGVYGYTF

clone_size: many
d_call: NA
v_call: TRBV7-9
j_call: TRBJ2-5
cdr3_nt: TGTGCCAGCAGCTTAGCTAGGGTCCAAGAGACCCAGTACTTC
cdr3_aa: CASSLARVQETQYF

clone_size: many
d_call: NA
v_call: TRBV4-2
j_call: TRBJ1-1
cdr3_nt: TGTGCCAGCAGCCAAGATCGGCCGGGGGCCACTGAAGCTTTCTTT
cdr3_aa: CASSQDRPGATEAFF

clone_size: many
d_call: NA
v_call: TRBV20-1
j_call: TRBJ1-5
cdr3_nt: TGCAGTGCCTCACGTCAGCAAGGGCCCCAGCATTTT
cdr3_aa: CSASRQQGPQHF

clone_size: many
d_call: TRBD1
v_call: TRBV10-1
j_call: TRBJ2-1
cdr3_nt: TGCGCCAGCAGCCCCGGGACAGGGGGGTTCGACAATGAGCAGTTCTTC
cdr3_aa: CASSPGTGGFDNEQFF

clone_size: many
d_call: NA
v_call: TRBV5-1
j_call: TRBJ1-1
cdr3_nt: TGCGCCAGCAGCTTAGGCCAGGGCGACGCTTTCTTT
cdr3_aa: CASSLGQGDAFF

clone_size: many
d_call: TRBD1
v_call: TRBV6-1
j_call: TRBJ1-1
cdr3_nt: TGTGCCTCGCGAGGGACAGGGAACACTGAAGCTTTCTTT
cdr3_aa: CASRGTGNTEAFF

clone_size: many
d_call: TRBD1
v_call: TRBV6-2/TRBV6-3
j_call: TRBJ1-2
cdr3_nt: TGTGCCAGCAGTTACCCGCCGCCCAACAGGGGGAGAGCTAACTATGGCTACACCTTC
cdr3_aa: CASSYPPPNRGRANYGYTF